This T cell receptor (beta chain) was sequenced for a study of blood T cell repertoires in COVID-19. Overall study: Samples came from the United States, Italy and Spain, spanning acute and convalescent COVID-19. The cDNA or gDNA used as material had been derived from T cells, B-cell-depleted T cells, or PBMCs.

Here immunoSEQ multiplex PCR was the method, and the copy in TCRdb shows in-frame clones only, minus some. The table lists about 230,000 clones, just under 90% of them singletons. There are 15 residues in the CDR3. The ends lost 4 bases at V and 5 bases at J; junction bases unmatched: 8. Germline CDR1 SNHLY, CDR2 FYNNEI. The origin of this receptor is a woman aged 25-40 years with acute COVID-19. J is TRBJ2-5 and V is TRBV2, with 9 positions matching TRBD1. The sequenced sample consisted of PBMCs or T cells enriched from blood (not recorded which). The CDR3, as DNA: TGTGCCAGCAGTGGAACAGGGGGCGGACGGGAGACCCAGTACTTC. Its protein product is CASSGTGGGRETQYF.